The sample holds one count of the clone carrying this T cell receptor (beta chain). Antigen unknown. This sample stems from a study of T cell responses to AZD1222 COVID-19 vaccine. Notes on the study in general: It should be noted that donors were predominantly white British and more often female, and clonal diversity was possibly underestimated. Regions 160-218 and 743-854 held dominance among vaccine-associated CD4 TCRs, which spanned spike.

The analysis combined second doses at about 4 or about 12 weeks. Using immunoSEQ multiplex PCR, the repertoire was profiled, and TCRdb retains in-frame clones only, with some absent. The sample gives some 250,000 clones, around 93% of which show up once; 0.5% to 0.7% is in the top ten. V shed 3 bases and J shed 1 base, with 9 bases lying between them. Germline CDR1 SEHNR, CDR2 FQNEAQ (reference sequence). The CDR3 extends over 14 amino acids. This receptor was obtained from an adult who received the AZD1222 COVID-19 vaccine. Here the sequenced sample was peripheral blood, taken 28 days after the second AZD1222 dose. The V and J genes are TRBV7-9 and TRBJ1-1; D gene ambiguous. CDR3 in amino acids: CASSFFRTNTEAFF. CDR3 DNA: TGTGCCAGCAGCTTCTTCAGGACGAACACTGAAGCTTTCTTT.